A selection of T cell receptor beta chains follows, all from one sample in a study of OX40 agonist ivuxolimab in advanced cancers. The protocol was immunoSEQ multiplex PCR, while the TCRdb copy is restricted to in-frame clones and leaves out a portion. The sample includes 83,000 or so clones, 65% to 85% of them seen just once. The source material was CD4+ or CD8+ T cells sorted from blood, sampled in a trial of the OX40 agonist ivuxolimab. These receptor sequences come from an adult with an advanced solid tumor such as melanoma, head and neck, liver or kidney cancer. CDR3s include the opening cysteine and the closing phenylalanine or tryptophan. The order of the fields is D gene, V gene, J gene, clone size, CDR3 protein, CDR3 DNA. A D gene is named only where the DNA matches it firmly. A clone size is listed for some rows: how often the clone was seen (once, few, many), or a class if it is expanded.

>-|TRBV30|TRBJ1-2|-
CAWSVGYGYTF
TGTGCCTGGAGTGTTGGGTATGGCTACACCTTC
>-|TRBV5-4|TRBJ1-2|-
CASSFLDRTFYGYTF
TGTGCCAGCAGCTTTTTGGACCGGACTTTCTATGGCTACACCTTC
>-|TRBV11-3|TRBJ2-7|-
CASSLGGGGEQYF
TGTGCCAGCAGCTTAGGAGGGGGGGGCGAGCAGTACTTC
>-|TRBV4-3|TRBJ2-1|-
CASSQEGIEQFF
TGCGCCAGCAGCCAAGAGGGGATTGAGCAGTTCTTC
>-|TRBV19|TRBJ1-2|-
CASRTGSNYGYTF
TGTGCCAGTCGAACAGGATCTAACTATGGCTACACCTTC
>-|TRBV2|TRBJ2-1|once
CASGRTAYNEQFF
TGTGCCAGCGGAAGGACAGCCTACAATGAGCAGTTCTTC
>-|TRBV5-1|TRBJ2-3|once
CASAAPSTDTQYF
TGCGCCAGCGCGGCCCCTAGCACAGATACGCAGTATTTT
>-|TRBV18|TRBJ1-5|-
CASSPVGGGNQPQHF
TGTGCCAGCTCACCCGTCGGGGGTGGCAATCAGCCCCAGCATTTT
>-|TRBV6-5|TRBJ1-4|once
CASSAVKGPREKLFF
TGTGCCAGCAGTGCCGTGAAGGGCCCCCGTGAAAAACTGTTTTTT
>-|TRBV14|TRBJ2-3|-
CASSHRQTSTDTQYF
TGTGCCAGCAGCCATAGACAGACTAGCACAGATACGCAGTATTTT
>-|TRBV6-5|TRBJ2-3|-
CASSYRWTAVTDTQYF
TGTGCCAGCAGTTACCGATGGACAGCGGTCACAGATACGCAGTATTTT
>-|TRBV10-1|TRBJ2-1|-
CASSAGTHYNEQFF
TGCGCCAGCAGCGCCGGGACACACTACAATGAGCAGTTCTTC
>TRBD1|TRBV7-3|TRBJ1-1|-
CASRRGLDTEAFF
TGTGCCAGCCGCAGGGGGTTGGACACTGAAGCTTTCTTT
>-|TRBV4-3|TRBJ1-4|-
CASSTAGPNLNEKLFF
TGCGCCAGCAGCACGGCGGGACCGAACCTTAATGAAAAACTGTTTTTT
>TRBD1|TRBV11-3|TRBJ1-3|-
CASSDGTGPGNTIYF
TGTGCCAGCAGCGATGGGACAGGGCCTGGAAACACCATATATTTT
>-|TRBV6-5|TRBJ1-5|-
CASSYGLNQPQHF
TGTGCCAGCAGTTACGGGCTCAATCAGCCCCAGCATTTT
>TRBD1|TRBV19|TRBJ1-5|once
CASSWGGQGRNQPQHF
TGTGCCAGTAGTTGGGGGGGACAGGGGAGAAATCAGCCCCAGCATTTT
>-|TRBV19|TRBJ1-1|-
CASRQNLNTEAFF
TGTGCCAGTCGACAAAACCTGAACACTGAAGCTTTCTTT
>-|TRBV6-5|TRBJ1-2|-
CASSYWGVDGYTF
TGTGCCAGCAGTTACTGGGGGGTCGATGGCTACACCTTC
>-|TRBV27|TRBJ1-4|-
CASSLMGEKLFF
TGTGCCAGCAGTCTTATGGGCGAAAAACTGTTTTTT
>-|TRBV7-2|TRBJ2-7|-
CASSLEAGGSYEQYF
TGTGCCAGCAGCTTGGAAGCGGGCGGCTCCTACGAGCAGTACTTC
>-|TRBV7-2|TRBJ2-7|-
CASSIIAYEQYF
TGTGCCAGCAGCATTATAGCCTACGAGCAGTACTTC
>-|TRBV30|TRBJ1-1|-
CAWSSRAKWGTEAFF
TGTGCCTGGAGTTCTAGGGCCAAATGGGGCACTGAAGCTTTCTTT
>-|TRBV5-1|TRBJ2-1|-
CASSAPDSFSYNEQFF
TGCGCCAGCAGCGCGCCCGACAGCTTCTCCTACAATGAGCAGTTCTTC
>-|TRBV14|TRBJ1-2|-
CASSQDQVGGYTF
TGTGCCAGCAGCCAAGATCAGGTTGGGGGCTACACCTTC
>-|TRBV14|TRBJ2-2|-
CASSLDYLNTGELFF
TGTGCCAGCAGCCTCGACTACCTTAACACCGGGGAGCTGTTTTTT
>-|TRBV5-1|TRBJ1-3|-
CASSLLLTGSGNTIYF
TGCGCCAGCAGCTTGCTCTTAACAGGGTCTGGAAACACCATATATTTT
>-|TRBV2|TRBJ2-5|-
CASRTGFLGQLQETQYF
TGTGCCAGCAGAACTGGATTTCTCGGACAGCTACAAGAGACCCAGTACTTC
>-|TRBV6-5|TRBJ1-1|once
CASRLGQNTEAFF
TGTGCCAGCAGATTGGGGCAGAACACTGAAGCTTTCTTT
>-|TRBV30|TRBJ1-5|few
CAYGGGLQPQHF
TGTGCCTACGGCGGGGGATTGCAGCCCCAGCATTTT
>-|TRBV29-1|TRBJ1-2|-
CSDRSPYGYTF
TGCAGCGACAGGAGCCCCTATGGCTACACCTTC
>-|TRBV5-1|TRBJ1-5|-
CASSLESNQPQHF
TGCGCCAGCAGCTTGGAGTCCAATCAGCCCCAGCATTTT
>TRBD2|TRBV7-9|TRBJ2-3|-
CASSLGQLAGSPDTQYF
TGTGCCAGCAGCTTAGGACAACTAGCGGGGAGCCCAGATACGCAGTATTTT
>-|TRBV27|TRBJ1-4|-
CASSQGLIGEKLFF
TGTGCCAGCAGCCAGGGATTAATTGGTGAAAAACTGTTTTTT
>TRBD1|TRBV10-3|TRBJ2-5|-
CAIRPTGGNLGTQYF
TGTGCCATCAGGCCGACAGGGGGCAATTTAGGGACCCAGTACTTC
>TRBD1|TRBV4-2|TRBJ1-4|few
CASSQGGTGDEKLFF
TGTGCCAGCAGCCAAGGGGGGACAGGGGACGAAAAACTGTTTTTT
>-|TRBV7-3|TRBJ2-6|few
CASSLTLSGANVLTF
TGTGCCAGCAGCTTAACCCTCTCTGGGGCCAACGTCCTGACTTTC
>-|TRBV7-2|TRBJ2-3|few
CASSFPGVDTQYF
TGTGCCAGCAGCTTCCCAGGGGTGGATACGCAGTATTTT
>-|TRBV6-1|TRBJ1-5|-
CASGRTYSNQPQHF
TGTGCCAGCGGCAGGACCTATAGCAATCAGCCCCAGCATTTT
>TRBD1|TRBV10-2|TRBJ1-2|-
CASRPGQGLYGYTF
TGCGCCAGCCGACCGGGACAGGGGTTGTATGGCTACACCTTC
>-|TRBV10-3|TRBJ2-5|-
CAISEQGGEETQYF
TGTGCCATCAGTGAACAGGGAGGGGAAGAGACCCAGTACTTC
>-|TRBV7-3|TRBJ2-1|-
CASSIDGGSYNEQFF
TGTGCCAGCAGCATCGACGGAGGGTCCTACAATGAGCAGTTCTTC
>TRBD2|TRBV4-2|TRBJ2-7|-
CASSRGGLAGDEQYF
TGTGCCAGCAGCCGGGGGGGACTAGCGGGAGACGAGCAGTACTTC
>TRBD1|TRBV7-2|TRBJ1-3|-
CASSPWDRVKGDVGNTIYF
TGTGCCAGCAGCCCTTGGGACAGGGTGAAAGGAGACGTGGGAAACACCATATATTTT
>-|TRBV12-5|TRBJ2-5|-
CASGFGGETQYF
TGTGCTAGTGGTTTCGGGGGAGAGACCCAGTACTTC
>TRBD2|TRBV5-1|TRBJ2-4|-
CASSLVPHQRGGLRMNIQYF
TGCGCCAGCAGCTTGGTCCCCCATCAGCGGGGGGGCCTTAGGATGAACATTCAGTACTTC
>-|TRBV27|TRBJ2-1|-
CASSRTISSYNEQFF
TGTGCCAGCAGTCGAACGATCAGCTCCTACAATGAGCAGTTCTTC
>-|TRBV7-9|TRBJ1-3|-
CASIIFSGNTIYF
TGTGCCAGCATTATCTTCTCTGGAAACACCATATATTTT
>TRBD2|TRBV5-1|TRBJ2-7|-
CASARGEGVLPYYF
TGCGCCAGCGCCCGTGGGGAGGGAGTTCTCCCCTACTACTTC
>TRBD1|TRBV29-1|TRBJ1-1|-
CSVALTTGDTEAFF
TGCAGCGTCGCGCTAACGACAGGGGATACTGAAGCTTTCTTT
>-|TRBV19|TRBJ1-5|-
CASRSGSGNQPQHF
TGTGCCAGTAGATCAGGGTCCGGCAATCAGCCCCAGCATTTT
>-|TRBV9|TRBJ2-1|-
CASSVAPLDYNEQFF
TGTGCCAGCAGCGTAGCCCCCTTGGACTACAATGAGCAGTTCTTC
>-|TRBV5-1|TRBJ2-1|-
CASSLAPRGSYNEQFF
TGCGCCAGCAGCTTGGCCCCGCGGGGCTCCTACAATGAGCAGTTCTTC
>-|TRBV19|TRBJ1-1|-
CASSNRANTEAFF
TGTGCCAGTAGTAACAGGGCGAACACTGAAGCTTTCTTT
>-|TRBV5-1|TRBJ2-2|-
CASTLSANTNTGELFF
TGCGCCAGCACCCTTAGCGCAAATACGAACACCGGGGAGCTGTTTTTT
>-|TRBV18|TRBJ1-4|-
CASSPRGGEKLFF
TGTGCCAGCTCACCAAGGGGAGGGGAAAAACTGTTTTTT
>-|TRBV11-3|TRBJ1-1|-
CASSPTRDNTEAFF
TGTGCCAGCAGCCCTACACGAGACAACACTGAAGCTTTCTTT
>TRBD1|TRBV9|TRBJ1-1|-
CASSPVTGRAKAFF
TGTGCCAGCAGCCCGGTGACAGGGAGGGCGAAAGCTTTCTTT
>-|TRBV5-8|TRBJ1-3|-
CASSLAMWTGTASGNTIYF
TGTGCCAGCAGCCTTGCAATGTGGACGGGTACCGCCTCTGGAAACACCATATATTTT
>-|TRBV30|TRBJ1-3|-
CAWSNLGHSFGNTIYF
TGTGCCTGGAGTAATTTGGGACATTCGTTTGGAAACACCATATATTTT